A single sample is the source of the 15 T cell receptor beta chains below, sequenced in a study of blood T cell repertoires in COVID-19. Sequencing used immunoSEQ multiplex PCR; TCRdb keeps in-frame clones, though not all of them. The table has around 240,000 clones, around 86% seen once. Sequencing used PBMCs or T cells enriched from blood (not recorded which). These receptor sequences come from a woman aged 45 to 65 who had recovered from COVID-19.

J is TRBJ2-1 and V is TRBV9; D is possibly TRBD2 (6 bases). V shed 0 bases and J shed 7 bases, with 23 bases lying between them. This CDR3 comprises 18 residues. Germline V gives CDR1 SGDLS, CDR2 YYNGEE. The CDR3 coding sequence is TGTGCCAGCAGCGTAGCTACGTCGGGGGTCGGCCGGGAGAATGAGCAGTTCTTC. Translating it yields CASSVATSGVGRENEQFF.

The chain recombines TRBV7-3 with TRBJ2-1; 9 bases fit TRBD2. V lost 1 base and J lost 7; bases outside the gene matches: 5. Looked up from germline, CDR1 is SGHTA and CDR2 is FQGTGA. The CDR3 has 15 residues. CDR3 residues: CASSLMLAGLNEQFF. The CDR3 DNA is TGTGCCAGCAGCTTAATGCTAGCGGGGCTGAATGAGCAGTTCTTC.

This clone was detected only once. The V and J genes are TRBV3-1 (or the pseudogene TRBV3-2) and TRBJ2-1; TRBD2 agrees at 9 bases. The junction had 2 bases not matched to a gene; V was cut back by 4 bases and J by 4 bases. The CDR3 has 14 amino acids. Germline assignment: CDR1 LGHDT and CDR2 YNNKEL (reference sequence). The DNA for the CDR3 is TGTGCCAGCAGCCCTAGCGGGAAATACAATGAGCAGTTCTTC. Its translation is CASSPSGKYNEQFF.

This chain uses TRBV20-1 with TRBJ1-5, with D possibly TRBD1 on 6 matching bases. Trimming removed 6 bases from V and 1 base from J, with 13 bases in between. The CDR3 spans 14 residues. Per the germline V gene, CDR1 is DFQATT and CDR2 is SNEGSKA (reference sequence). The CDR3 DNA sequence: TGCAGTGCAAGTGGGGACACCAGCAATCAGCCCCAGCATTTT. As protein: CSASGDTSNQPQHF.

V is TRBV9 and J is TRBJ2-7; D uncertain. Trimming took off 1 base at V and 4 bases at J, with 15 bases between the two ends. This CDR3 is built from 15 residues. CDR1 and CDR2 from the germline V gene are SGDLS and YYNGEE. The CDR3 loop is CASSVLADGGYEQYF. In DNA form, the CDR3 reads TGTGCCAGCAGCGTATTGGCGGATGGTGGTTACGAGCAGTACTTC.

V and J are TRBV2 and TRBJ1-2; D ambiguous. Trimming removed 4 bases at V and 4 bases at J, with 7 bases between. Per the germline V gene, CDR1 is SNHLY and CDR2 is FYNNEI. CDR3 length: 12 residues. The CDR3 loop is CASSADTYGYTF. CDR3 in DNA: TGTGCCAGCAGTGCAGACACCTATGGCTACACCTTC. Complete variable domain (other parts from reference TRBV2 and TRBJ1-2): EPEVTQTPSHQVTQMGQEVILRCVPISNHLYFYWYRQILGQKVEFLVSFYNNEISEKSEIFDDQFSVERPDGSNFTLKIRSTKLEDSAMYFCASSADTYGYTFGSGTRLTVV.

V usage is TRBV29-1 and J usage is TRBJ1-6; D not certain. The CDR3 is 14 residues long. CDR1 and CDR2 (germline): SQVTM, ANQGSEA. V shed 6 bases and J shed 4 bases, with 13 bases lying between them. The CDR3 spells CSVATGLYNSPLHF. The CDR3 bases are TGCAGCGTCGCTACTGGACTGTATAATTCACCCCTCCACTTT.

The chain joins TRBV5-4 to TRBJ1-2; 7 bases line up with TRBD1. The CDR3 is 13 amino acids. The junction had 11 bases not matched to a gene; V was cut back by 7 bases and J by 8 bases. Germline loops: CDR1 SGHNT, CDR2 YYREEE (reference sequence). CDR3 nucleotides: TGTGCCAGCGCAAAGACAGGGACGGAGGGCTACACCTTC. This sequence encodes CASAKTGTEGYTF.

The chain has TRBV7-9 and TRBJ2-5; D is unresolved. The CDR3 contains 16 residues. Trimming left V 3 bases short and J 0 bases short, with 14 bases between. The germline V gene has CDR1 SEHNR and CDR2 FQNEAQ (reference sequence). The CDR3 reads CASSLELLRYQETQYF. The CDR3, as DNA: TGTGCCAGCAGCTTGGAGTTGTTGAGATACCAAGAGACCCAGTACTTC.

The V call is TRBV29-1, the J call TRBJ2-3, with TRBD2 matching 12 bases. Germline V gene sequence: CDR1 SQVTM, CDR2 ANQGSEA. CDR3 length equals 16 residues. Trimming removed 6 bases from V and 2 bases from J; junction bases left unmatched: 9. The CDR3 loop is CSVILGLAGHTDTQYF. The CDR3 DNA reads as TGCAGCGTAATCCTCGGACTAGCGGGGCACACAGATACGCAGTATTTT.

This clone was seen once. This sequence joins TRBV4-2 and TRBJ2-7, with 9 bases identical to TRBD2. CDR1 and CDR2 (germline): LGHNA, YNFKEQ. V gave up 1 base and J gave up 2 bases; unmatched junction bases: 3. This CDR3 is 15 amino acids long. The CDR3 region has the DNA TGTGCCAGCAGCCAAGCAGCGGGAGGCCCCTACGAGCAGTACTTC. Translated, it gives CASSQAAGGPYEQYF.

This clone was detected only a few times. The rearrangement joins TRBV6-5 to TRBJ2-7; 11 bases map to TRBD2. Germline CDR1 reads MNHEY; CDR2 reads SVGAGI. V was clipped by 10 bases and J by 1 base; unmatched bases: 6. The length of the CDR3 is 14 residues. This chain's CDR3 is CATATSGGSYEQYF. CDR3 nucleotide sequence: TGTGCCACCGCAACTAGCGGGGGTTCCTACGAGCAGTACTTC.

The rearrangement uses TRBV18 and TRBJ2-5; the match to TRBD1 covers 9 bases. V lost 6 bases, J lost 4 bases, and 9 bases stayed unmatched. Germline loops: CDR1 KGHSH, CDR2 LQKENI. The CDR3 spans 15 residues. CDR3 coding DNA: TGTGCCAGCTCCCAGGGACAGGGAAGCGGAGAGACCCAGTACTTC. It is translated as CASSQGQGSGETQYF.

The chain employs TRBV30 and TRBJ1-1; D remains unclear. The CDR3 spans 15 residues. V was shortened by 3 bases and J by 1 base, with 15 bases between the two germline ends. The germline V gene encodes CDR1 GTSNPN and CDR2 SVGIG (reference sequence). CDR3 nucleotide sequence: TGTGCCTGGAGATTCTACAGACGGAAGAACACTGAAGCTTTCTTT. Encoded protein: CAWRFYRRKNTEAFF.

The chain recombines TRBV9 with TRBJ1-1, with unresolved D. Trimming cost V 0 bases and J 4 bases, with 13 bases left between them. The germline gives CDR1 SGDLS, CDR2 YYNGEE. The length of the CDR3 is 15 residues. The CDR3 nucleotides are TGTGCCAGCAGCGTAGTGGCGGGAGGGAGCACTGAAGCTTTCTTT. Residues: CASSVVAGGSTEAFF.